This TCR beta chain was profiled in a study of Graves' ophthalmopathy and Graves' hyperthyroidism. Whole-study findings and limits: Blood also contained most of the expanded thyroid clonotypes above 0.001 frequency.

This clonotype was recorded many times. The antigen is undetermined. Other autoimmune disease, uncontrolled infection, pregnancy and lactation led to exclusion. Orbital computed tomography, together with clinical symptoms, serum thyroxine, TRAb and thyroid ultrasound, was used for diagnosis. Trimming pared 1 base from V and 11 bases from J, leaving 11 bases between. Germline CDR1 is SEHNR and CDR2 is FQNEAQ (reference sequence). CDR3 size: 12 residues. Researchers took RNA transcripts and amplified TCR beta CDR3 regions from them. HTBI-primed RT-PCR formed the first round, and a multiplex PCR formed the second. Each CDR3 protein gets one entry after TCRdb re-called the multiplex PCR reads with MiXCR. The data hold 580,000 or so distinct CDR3 sequences, with approximately 35% observed a single time.

This clonotype was sampled from an adult man with Graves' hyperthyroidism. This rearrangement joins TRBV7-9 to TRBJ1-1, with D unresolved. The sample taken for sequencing was peripheral blood or thyroid tissue (not recorded which). The CDR3 protein is CASSLVGESAFF. In nucleotides, the CDR3 is TGTGCCAGCAGCTTAGTTGGGGAGTCGGCTTTCTTT. The whole variable domain, remainder taken from reference TRBV7-9 and TRBJ1-1, is DTGVSQNPRHKITKRGQNVTFRCDPISEHNRLYWYRQTLGQGPEFLTYFQNEAQLEKSRLLSDRFSAERPKGSFSTLEIQRTEQGDSAMYLCASSLVGESAFFGQGTRLTVV.